These 14 T cell receptor beta chains share one sample of origin, sequenced in a study of cytomegalovirus exposure and HLA in healthy donors. The PCR was carried out with 60 Vbeta primers and 13 Jbeta primers. Profiling relied on immunoSEQ multiplex PCR, and the TCRdb table lists in-frame clones only, not all of them. This sample has nearly 110,000 clones, with roughly 72% found just once. The sequencing input was PBMCs. The receptors were gathered from a man aged 25 to 40 in good health and CMV-seronegative.

The J gene is TRBJ1-2, the V gene TRBV15; no definite D call. CDR1 and CDR2 (germline): LNHNV, YYDKDF (reference sequence). V was cut by 0 bases and J by 2 bases, with 10 bases left in between. The CDR3 spans 15 residues. The CDR3 bases are TGTGCCACCAGCAGAGACCCGGGGTTGAACTATGGCTACACCTTC. It encodes CATSRDPGLNYGYTF.

This sequence joins TRBV7-9 and TRBJ2-3, with TRBD2 matching 9 bases. The CDR3 has 19 residues. Germline CDR1 and CDR2: SEHNR and FQNEAQ (reference sequence). Losses at the gene ends were 1 base for V and 0 bases for J; bases not matched to a gene: 11. CDR3 DNA sequence: TGTGCCAGCAGCTTAGTCGGTAGCGGGGGTTCCTCTAGCACAGATACGCAGTATTTT. Its protein is CASSLVGSGGSSSTDTQYF. Full variable domain (remainder filled in from reference TRBV7-9 and TRBJ2-3): DTGVSQNPRHKITKRGQNVTFRCDPISEHNRLYWYRQTLGQGPEFLTYFQNEAQLEKSRLLSDRFSAERPKGSFSTLEIQRTEQGDSAMYLCASSLVGSGGSSSTDTQYFGPGTRLTVL.

The V and J genes are TRBV30 and TRBJ2-3; 10 bases align to TRBD1. V trimming: 8 bases; J trimming: 3 bases; junction bases outside the gene matches: 2. This CDR3 region has 12 residues. Germline V gene sequence: CDR1 GTSNPN, CDR2 SVGIG (reference sequence). CDR3 protein: CATGQGTDTQYF. As DNA, the CDR3 is TGTGCCACGGGACAGGGGACAGATACGCAGTATTTT.

This rearrangement joins TRBV5-1 to TRBJ2-1; perhaps TRBD1 as D (5 bases). Trimming pared 0 bases from V and 0 bases from J, leaving 10 bases between. The CDR3 totals 16 residues. Germline lookup yields CDR1 SGHRS and CDR2 YFSETQ. The DNA of the CDR3 is TGCGCCAGCAGCTTGGAGAGACAGAGCTCCTACAATGAGCAGTTCTTC. Amino acid sequence: CASSLERQSSYNEQFF. The complete variable domain, with remaining parts taken from reference TRBV5-1 and TRBJ2-1, reads KAGVTQTPRYLIKTRGQQVTLSCSPISGHRSVSWYQQTPGQGLQFLFEYFSETQRNKGNFPGRFSGRQFSNSRSEMNVSTLELGDSALYLCASSLERQSSYNEQFFGPGTRLTVL.

The rearrangement joins TRBV7-8 to TRBJ2-2, with 8 bases fitting TRBD2. J lost 0 bases, V lost 5 bases, and 11 bases had no gene match. CDR1 is SGHVS, CDR2 FQNEAQ, per germline. This CDR3 is 18 amino acids long. CDR3 nucleotide sequence: TGTGCCAGCAGCCCGACATCCCGGGGGGGAGCGAACACCGGGGAGCTGTTTTTT. Its translation: CASSPTSRGGANTGELFF.

V and J are TRBV7-3 and TRBJ1-2; D uncertain. The CDR3 runs to 15 residues. Germline-derived CDR1 and CDR2 are SGHTA and FQGTGA. With 0 bases removed from V and 8 bases from J, the gap between germline ends came to 16 bases. The CDR3 DNA reads as TGTGCCAGCAGCTTAACCCCCCGTGTAGACGGGGGCTACACCTTC. Translated, it gives CASSLTPRVDGGYTF.

This clone was counted a few times. The chain joins TRBV6-1 to TRBJ2-7; D might be TRBD1 (6 bases). This CDR3 is built from 16 residues. The germline V gene encodes CDR1 MNHNS and CDR2 SASEGT. V lost 1 base, J lost 1 base, and 14 bases lay in between. The CDR3 coding sequence is TGTGCCAGCAGTGAAGGCAGGGGTCGGTATTCCTACGAGCAGTACTTC. Translated: CASSEGRGRYSYEQYF.

The chain couples TRBV6-6 to TRBJ1-5; TRBD1 aligns across 8 bases. The V gene's germline CDR1 is MNHNY and CDR2 SVGAGI (reference sequence). The V segment lost 0 bases and the J segment 6 bases; nucleotides outside the gene matches: 4. This CDR3 comprises 15 residues. The CDR3 spells CASSYSIQGAQPQHF. The CDR3 region has the DNA TGTGCCAGCAGTTACTCGATCCAGGGGGCTCAGCCCCAGCATTTT.

This clone was detected only a few times. The V and J genes are TRBV28 and TRBJ2-7; TRBD2 agrees at 8 bases. Germline trimming cut 5 bases from V and 3 bases from J; bases unmatched to any gene: 9. Germline CDR1 MDHEN, CDR2 SYDVKM. This CDR3 region has 15 residues. The CDR3 here is CASSNSGLAIYEQYF. The CDR3 bases are TGTGCCAGCAGTAACAGTGGACTAGCTATCTACGAGCAGTACTTC.

This clone was counted only a few times. The chain joins TRBV7-9 to TRBJ1-6; D is uncertain. V lost 5 bases, J lost 5 bases, and 7 bases lay in between. The CDR3 contains 13 residues. From germline, CDR1 is SEHNR and CDR2 FQNEAQ (reference sequence). The CDR3 region is CASSPGNNSPLHF. In DNA, the CDR3 is TGTGCCAGCAGCCCGGGGAATAATTCACCCCTCCACTTT.

The chain combines TRBV27 with TRBJ2-5, with D perhaps TRBD2 (6 bases). The CDR3 loop spans 16 amino acids. Germline V gives CDR1 MNHEY, CDR2 SMNVEV (reference sequence). Trimming left V 2 bases short and J 1 base short, with 14 bases between. Written as DNA, the CDR3 is TGTGCCAGCAGTTTACTTGGCGGGGAGTTCCAAGAGACCCAGTACTTC. This gives the protein CASSLLGGEFQETQYF.

The chain employs TRBV5-1 and TRBJ1-1; a possible D gene is TRBD1 (5 bases). V dropped 0 bases and J dropped 5 bases, with 23 bases sitting between them. CDR3 length: 18 residues. The germline CDR1 and CDR2 sequences are SGHRS and YFSETQ. The CDR3 protein is CASSLAWDTTNQGTEAFF. The CDR3 region has the DNA TGCGCCAGCAGCTTGGCCTGGGATACTACAAATCAGGGTACTGAAGCTTTCTTT. The complete variable domain, with remaining parts taken from reference TRBV5-1 and TRBJ1-1, reads KAGVTQTPRYLIKTRGQQVTLSCSPISGHRSVSWYQQTPGQGLQFLFEYFSETQRNKGNFPGRFSGRQFSNSRSEMNVSTLELGDSALYLCASSLAWDTTNQGTEAFFGQGTRLTVV.

This clone was seen a handful of times. This chain links TRBV6-1 with TRBJ2-5; possibly TRBD1 for D (6 bases). The J call is in doubt because the DNA end fits TRBJ2-7 better. The CDR3 sequence is 16 residues long. The germline V gene encodes CDR1 MNHNS and CDR2 SASEGT. CDR3 sequence (DNA): TGTGCCAGCAGTGAGATGTGGACAGTGAGCTCCTACGAGCAGTACTTC. It yields the protein CASSEMWTVSSYEQYF.

J is TRBJ2-3 and V is TRBV6-1, with D uncertain. CDR3 length: 13 amino acids. The V gene's germline CDR1 is MNHNS and CDR2 SASEGT. V shed 1 base and J shed 4 bases, with 6 bases lying between them. CDR3 amino acids: CASSEVPSDTQYF. In DNA form, the CDR3 reads TGTGCCAGCAGTGAAGTCCCCTCAGATACGCAGTATTTT.